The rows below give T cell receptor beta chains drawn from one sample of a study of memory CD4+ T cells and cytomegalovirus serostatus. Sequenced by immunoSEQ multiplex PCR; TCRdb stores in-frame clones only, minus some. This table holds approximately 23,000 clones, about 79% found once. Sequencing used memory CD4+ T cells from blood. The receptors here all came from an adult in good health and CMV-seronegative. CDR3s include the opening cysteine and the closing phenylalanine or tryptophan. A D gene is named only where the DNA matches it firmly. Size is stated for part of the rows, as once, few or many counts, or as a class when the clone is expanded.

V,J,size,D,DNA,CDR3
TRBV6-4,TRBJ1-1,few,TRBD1,TGTGCCAGCAGATTGGACAGGGAGACCACTGAAGCTTTCTTT,CASRLDRETTEAFF
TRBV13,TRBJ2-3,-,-,TGTGCCAGCAGCTTAGGAGGTTTACGGCTTCGCACAGATACGCAGTATTTT,CASSLGGLRLRTDTQYF
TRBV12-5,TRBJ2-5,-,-,TGTGCTAGTGGTTTGGAGGTCGGCGGGGCCCAGTACTTC,CASGLEVGGAQYF
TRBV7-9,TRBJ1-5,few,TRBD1,TGTGCCAGCAGCTTATGGACAGGGGGGGATCAGCCCCAGCATTTT,CASSLWTGGDQPQHF
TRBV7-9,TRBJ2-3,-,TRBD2,TGTGCCAGCAGCCGACTAGCGGGGGGGCAAGATACGCAGTATTTT,CASSRLAGGQDTQYF
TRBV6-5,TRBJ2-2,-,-,TGTGCCAGCAGTTACAGCCTAGGACGAGCCGGGGAGCTGTTTTTT,CASSYSLGRAGELFF
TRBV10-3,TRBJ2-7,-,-,TGTGCCATCAGTTGGAGACTAGACGAGCAGTACTTC,CAISWRLDEQYF
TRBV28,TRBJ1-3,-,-,TGTGCCAGCAGTTCCCCTTCCTCTGGAAACACCATATATTTT,CASSSPSSGNTIYF
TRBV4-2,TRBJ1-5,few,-,TGTGCCAGCAGCCAAGACGAAGGCTGGAGGGATCAGCCCCAGCATTTT,CASSQDEGWRDQPQHF
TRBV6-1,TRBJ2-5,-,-,TGTGCCAGCAGTGAAGGGGATAGTGAGGACAAGTGGTGGGGACAAGAGACCCAGTACTTC,CASSEGDSEDKWWGQETQYF
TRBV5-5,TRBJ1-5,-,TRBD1,TGTGCCAGCAGCCGACAGGGGGGGAACGATCAGCCCCAGCATTTT,CASSRQGGNDQPQHF
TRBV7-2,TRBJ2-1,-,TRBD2,TGTGCCAGCAGACTAGCGGATAACAATGAGCAGTTCTTC,CASRLADNNEQFF
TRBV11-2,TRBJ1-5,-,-,TGTGCCAGCAGCTTGGACAGAAATAGCAATCAGCCCCAGCATTTT,CASSLDRNSNQPQHF
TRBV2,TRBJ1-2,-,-,TGTGCCAGCATGCCAGAGAGGGACTATGGCTACACCTTC,CASMPERDYGYTF
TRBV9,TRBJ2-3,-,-,TGTGCCAGCAAGGCGGGGAGCACAGATACGCAGTATTTT,CASKAGSTDTQYF
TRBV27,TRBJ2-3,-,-,TGTGCCAGCAGTTTGCGAGGTTCTAGCACAGATACGCAGTATTTT,CASSLRGSSTDTQYF